These 6 T cell receptor beta chains share one sample of origin, sequenced in a study of shared clonotypes between healthy human individuals. The method was immunoSEQ multiplex PCR; TCRdb's version includes in-frame clones alone and lacks a portion of them. The sample lists about 1 million clones, approximately 76% seen once, with 1.4% in the top ten. The sample was memory CD4+ T cells sorted from blood. Regarding subset: CD45RA-negative fraction. These receptors all stem from a young man in good health.

The chain carries TRBV19 and TRBJ1-1; D not resolved. This CDR3 region has 13 residues. The V and J ends lost 3 bases and 1 base respectively, with 6 bases between them. Germline lookup yields CDR1 LNHDA and CDR2 SQIVND (reference sequence). For the CDR3, the DNA is TGTGCCAGTAGTATCTCCAAGAACACTGAAGCTTTCTTT. Its protein is CASSISKNTEAFF.

V gene TRBV10-2 combines with J gene TRBJ1-2, with 7 bases identical to TRBD1. V lost 6 bases and J lost 2; bases outside the gene matches: 6. CDR3 size: 14 residues. CDR1 and CDR2 (germline): WSHSY, SAAADI. The CDR3 protein is CASRDRARNYGYTF. The CDR3 coding sequence is TGCGCCAGCAGAGACAGGGCCAGAAACTATGGCTACACCTTC.

J is TRBJ2-3 and V is TRBV5-4; the match to TRBD2 covers 7 bases. The length of the CDR3 is 16 residues. V shed 2 bases and J 0 bases; nucleotides not matched to a gene: 6. Per the germline V gene, CDR1 is SGHNT and CDR2 is YYREEE (reference sequence). CDR3 protein: CASSLRGGGSTDTQYF. CDR3 nucleotides: TGTGCCAGCAGCTTAAGAGGCGGGGGTAGCACAGATACGCAGTATTTT.

V usage is TRBV6-1 and J usage is TRBJ1-2; D gene uncertain. The CDR3 is 13 residues long. The V and J ends lost 2 bases and 4 bases respectively, with 8 bases between them. The germline V gene encodes CDR1 MNHNS and CDR2 SASEGT. CDR3 sequence reads: CASSEPNTYGYTF. The CDR3 DNA follows: TGTGCCAGCAGTGAACCGAACACCTATGGCTACACCTTC.

Comments on this clone: The sample carries other DNA sequences with the same CDR3. Here the CDR3 reads CASSLAGQTQETQYF. The CDR3 nucleotides are TGCGCCAGCAGCTTGGCCGGGCAGACTCAAGAGACCCAGTACTTC. The chain employs TRBV5-1 and TRBJ2-5; D gene uncertain. CDR3 length: 15 residues. Deletions cut 0 bases from V and 2 bases from J, with 11 bases between. In germline, CDR1 is SGHRS, CDR2 YFSETQ.

This rearrangement joins TRBV27 to TRBJ1-1; possibly TRBD1 for D (5 bases). The CDR3 runs to 12 residues. V lost 7 bases, J lost 1 base, and 7 bases lay in between. In germline, CDR1 is MNHEY, CDR2 SMNVEV (reference sequence). The CDR3 bases are TGTGCCAGCACAGACAGGAACACTGAAGCTTTCTTT. Translated, it gives CASTDRNTEAFF.